This T cell receptor (beta chain) stems from a study of T cell repertoires in cytomegalovirus infection. Study context: It can be stated that public TCR beta signatures indicated CMV infection as well as a matching HLA type. General study points: Ex vivo responses were dominated by HLA-C-restricted CMV-specific TCR beta clonotypes.

The ends were cut back, 5 bases at V and 10 bases at J, with 12 bases in the middle. This CDR3 spans 12 amino acids. Per the germline V gene, CDR1 is SGHVS and CDR2 is FNYEAQ. TCRdb ran MiXCR on the reads and lists one entry per CDR3 protein. The sample has around 250,000 distinct CDR3 sequences, approximately 17% seen once. This clonotype was counted at least ten times. Its target is unknown. This sequence originates from a human donor in good health (CMV status not recorded). Some clones in this sample may be carry-over from other donors' samples. This chain links TRBV7-6 with TRBJ2-1, with D tentatively TRBD2 (5 bases). Sequencing was carried out using CD8+ T cells from PBMCs. CDR3 DNA sequence: TGTGCCAGCAGCCCGTGGTCGGGGGAGCAGTTCTTC. Amino acids: CASSPWSGEQFF.